The 18 T cell receptor beta chains presented below share a single source sample, sequenced in a study of control samples from healthy donors and cancer patients. Sequenced by immunoSEQ multiplex PCR; TCRdb stores in-frame clones only, minus some. The table records approximately 89,000 clones, approximately 86% of them present only once. Sequencing was carried out using blood. These receptors were collected from a man aged 25-45 years in good health.

The chain carries TRBV10-3 and TRBJ1-3, with 7 bases aligning to TRBD1. V was clipped by 10 bases and J by 0 bases; unmatched bases: 9. Germline V gene data show CDR1 as ENHRY and CDR2 as SYGVKD. The CDR3 extends over 15 amino acids. The CDR3 sequence: CASRDSPLSGNTIYF. DNA of the CDR3: TGTGCCAGCCGGGACAGCCCCCTCTCTGGAAACACCATATATTTT.

The chain joins TRBV12-3 or TRBV12-4 to TRBJ1-1, with a possible D match to TRBD1 (6 bases). V lost 0 bases, J lost 7 bases, and 6 bases lay in between. The CDR3 contains 12 residues. The CDR3 sequence: CASSLAGGEAFF. The CDR3 nucleotides are TGTGCCAGCAGTTTAGCAGGGGGTGAAGCTTTCTTT.

The genes are TRBV7-2 and TRBJ2-1; 7 nucleotides align to TRBD1. Per the germline V gene, CDR1 is SGHTA and CDR2 is FQGNSA. The junction had 6 bases not matched to a gene; V was cut back by 1 base and J by 3 bases. This CDR3 contains 16 residues. The CDR3 here is CASSLGRAGGYNEQFF. DNA for the CDR3: TGTGCCAGCAGCTTAGGAAGGGCAGGGGGCTACAATGAGCAGTTCTTC.

This clone came up once. The chain combines TRBV2 with TRBJ2-1; 8 bases are a match to TRBD2. The germline V gene has CDR1 SNHLY and CDR2 FYNNEI. CDR3 length: 13 amino acids. V lost 4 bases to trimming and J lost 7 bases; unmatched junction nucleotides: 3. The CDR3, as DNA: TGTGCCAGCAGTGGCGGGGGGAAAAATGAGCAGTTCTTC. It is translated as CASSGGGKNEQFF. Supplemented by reference TRBV2 and TRBJ2-1, the full variable domain reads EPEVTQTPSHQVTQMGQEVILRCVPISNHLYFYWYRQILGQKVEFLVSFYNNEISEKSEIFDDQFSVERPDGSNFTLKIRSTKLEDSAMYFCASSGGGKNEQFFGPGTRLTVL.

Of note for this clone: The identical CDR3 is also encoded by other nucleotide sequences in the sample. This rearrangement joins TRBV7-9 to TRBJ2-5; TRBD2 aligns across 16 bases. The CDR3 has 18 amino acids. Per the germline V gene, CDR1 is SEHNR and CDR2 is FQNEAQ (reference sequence). The V segment lost 8 bases and the J segment 0 bases; nucleotides outside the gene matches: 9. This CDR3 reads CASAPGLAGGDYQETQYF. In nucleotides, the CDR3 is TGTGCCAGCGCTCCGGGACTAGCGGGGGGGGACTACCAAGAGACCCAGTACTTC.

This clone was observed a handful of times. This rearrangement joins TRBV10-1 to TRBJ2-2; unclear D gene. Germline values: CDR1 WNHNN, CDR2 SYGVQD (reference sequence). V gave up 3 bases and J gave up 4 bases, with 6 bases separating them. This CDR3 comprises 13 residues. The chain's CDR3 is CASSDFPTGELFF. CDR3 DNA sequence: TGCGCCAGCAGTGACTTCCCCACCGGGGAGCTGTTTTTT.

The chain uses TRBV7-2 and TRBJ2-2; TRBD2 might be the D (5 bases). The germline V gene encodes CDR1 SGHTA and CDR2 FQGNSA. V lost 4 bases to trimming and J lost 6 bases, with 9 bases between them. CDR3 length equals 13 residues. CDR3 DNA: TGTGCCAGCAGCTCCACTAGAGCCGGGGAGCTGTTTTTT. It is translated as CASSSTRAGELFF.

The chain is built from TRBV4-2 and TRBJ1-2; D call uncertain. Trimming left V 0 bases short and J 0 bases short, with 8 bases between. The CDR3 runs to 15 residues. Germline V gene lookup returns CDR1 LGHNA and CDR2 YNFKEQ. The CDR3 DNA reads TGTGCCAGCAGCCAAGAAAGGGAGGCTAACTATGGCTACACCTTC. Translated: CASSQEREANYGYTF.

V is TRBV21-1 and J is TRBJ2-7. TRBV21-1 is given as a pseudogene. CDR3 length: 16 amino acids. The CDR3 protein is CASSKAGQRDSYEQYV. CDR3 coding DNA: TGTGCCAGCAGCAAAGCGGGACAGCGGGACTCCTACGAGCAGTACGTC.

The chain is built from TRBV6-4 and TRBJ1-5; D may be TRBD1 (5 bases). This CDR3 is 13 amino acids long. V was shortened by 7 bases and J by 3 bases, with 10 bases between the two germline ends. Germline assignment: CDR1 MRHNA and CDR2 SNTAGT. The CDR3 DNA follows: TGTGCCAGCAAGGGGCGAGACAATCAGCCCCAGCATTTT. Residues: CASKGRDNQPQHF.

The chain links TRBV2 to TRBJ2-2; 8 nucleotides line up with TRBD2. V shed 4 bases and J 2 bases; nucleotides not matched to a gene: 9. The CDR3 is 17 residues long. CDR1 and CDR2 from the germline V gene are SNHLY and FYNNEI. CDR3: CASSGGLAGLNTGELFF. In DNA, the CDR3 is TGTGCCAGCAGTGGGGGATTAGCGGGGCTAAACACCGGGGAGCTGTTTTTT.

The chain has TRBV2 and TRBJ2-7, with 9 bases identical to TRBD1. The CDR3 is 15 amino acids. Germline CDR1 SNHLY, CDR2 FYNNEI. The V and J ends lost 3 bases and 0 bases, in that order; junction bases with no gene match: 3. CDR3 in amino acids: CASSEGTGSSYEQYF. The CDR3 DNA reads TGTGCCAGCAGTGAGGGGACAGGGAGCTCCTACGAGCAGTACTTC.

With respect to this clone: Compared with germline, one end of the junction differs, possibly owing to a read error. The genes are TRBV30 and TRBJ1-2; TRBD1 might be the D (6 bases). This CDR3 region has 12 residues. CDR1 is GTSNPN and CDR2 is SVGIG in the germline V gene (reference sequence). The CDR3 region is CAWNRGSAGHTF. CDR3 coding DNA: TGTGCCTGGAATAGGGGGTCTGCTGGCCACACCTTC.

The chain joins TRBV6-5 to TRBJ2-5, with 8 bases lining up with TRBD1. The junction had 11 bases not matched to a gene; V was cut back by 6 bases and J by 5 bases. CDR3 size: 15 residues. Germline assignment: CDR1 MNHEY and CDR2 SVGAGI. The CDR3 coding sequence is TGTGCCAGCAGATACACAGGGGGGATGTGGGAGACCCAGTACTTC. It codes for CASRYTGGMWETQYF.

The chain joins TRBV7-9 to TRBJ1-5, with unresolved D. The V gene's germline CDR1 is SEHNR and CDR2 FQNEAQ (reference sequence). The CDR3 is 14 residues long. V shed 5 bases and J shed 0 bases, with 8 bases lying between them. CDR3 loop: CASSLIGSNQPQHF. The CDR3, as DNA: TGTGCCAGCAGCCTTATCGGTAGCAATCAGCCCCAGCATTTT.

The chain combines TRBV2 with TRBJ1-2, with D possibly matching TRBD1 (6 bases). V shed 4 bases and J shed 0 bases, with 15 bases lying between them. CDR1 is SNHLY, CDR2 FYNNEI, per germline. The length of the CDR3 is 16 residues. In nucleotides, the CDR3 is TGTGCCAGCAGTGTGGGACACTTCGCAACTAACTATGGCTACACCTTC. This sequence encodes CASSVGHFATNYGYTF.

CDR3 in DNA: TGTGCCAGCAGTTTCAGGGCCCTTAATTCACCCCTCCACTTT. Translated, it gives CASSFRALNSPLHF. The chain carries TRBV6-5 and TRBJ1-6; D is possibly TRBD1 (5 bases). The V gene's germline CDR1 is MNHEY and CDR2 SVGAGI. The CDR3 extends over 14 amino acids. V lost 4 bases and J 6 bases, leaving 10 bases between the germline ends.

A note on this clone: Other DNA sequences within the sample encode an identical CDR3. The rearrangement joins TRBV6-5 to TRBJ2-5, with D possibly TRBD1 on 6 matching bases. The length of the CDR3 is 14 residues. V was cut by 2 bases and J by 1 base, with 8 bases left in between. Germline V CDR1 and CDR2: MNHEY, SVGAGI. The CDR3: CASSYSRGQETQYF. The CDR3 nucleotides are TGTGCCAGCAGTTACAGCAGGGGCCAAGAGACCCAGTACTTC.